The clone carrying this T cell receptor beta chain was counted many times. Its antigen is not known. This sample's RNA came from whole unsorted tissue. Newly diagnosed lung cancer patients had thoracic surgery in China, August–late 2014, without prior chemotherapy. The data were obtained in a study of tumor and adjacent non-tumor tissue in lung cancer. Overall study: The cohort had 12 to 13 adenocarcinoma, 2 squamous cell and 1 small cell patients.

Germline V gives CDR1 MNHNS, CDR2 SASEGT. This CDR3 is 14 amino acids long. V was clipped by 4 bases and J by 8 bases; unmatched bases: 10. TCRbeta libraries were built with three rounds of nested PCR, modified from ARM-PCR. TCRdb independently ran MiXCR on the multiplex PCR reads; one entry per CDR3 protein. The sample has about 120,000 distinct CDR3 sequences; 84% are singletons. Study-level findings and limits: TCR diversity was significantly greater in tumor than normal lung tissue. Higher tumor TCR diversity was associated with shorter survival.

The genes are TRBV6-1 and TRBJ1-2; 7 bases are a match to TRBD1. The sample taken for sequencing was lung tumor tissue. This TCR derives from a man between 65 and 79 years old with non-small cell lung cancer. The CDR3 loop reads CASSVGLTGMGYTF. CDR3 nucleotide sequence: TGTGCCAGCAGTGTGGGATTGACAGGGATGGGCTACACCTTC.